This T cell receptor (beta chain) appears in the sequencing data of a study of T cell responses to AZD1222 COVID-19 vaccine. Broader study findings: Nearly half of the spike-specific TCRs reportedly recognize variant regions that carry no mutations. Clonal diversity was possibly underestimated, and the donors were mostly white British, with more females.

Profiling relied on immunoSEQ multiplex PCR, and the TCRdb table lists in-frame clones only, not all of them. This sample carries over 100,000 clones, 80% to 90% of them seen once, and the ten largest clones take around 12%. About this clone itself: The antigen remains unidentified.

This receptor was obtained from an adult in good health. The specimen comprised peripheral blood, sampled on day 0 of AZD1222 vaccination.

CDR3 DNA: TGCAGCGTTGATGGCAGGGTGAACACTGAAGCTTTCTTT. This codes for CSVDGRVNTEAFF. The chain couples TRBV29-1 to TRBJ1-1; D possibly corresponds to TRBD1 (5 bases). The V end was cut by 3 bases, the J end by 0 bases, with 8 bases between. Germline lookup yields CDR1 SQVTM and CDR2 ANQGSEA. The CDR3 has 13 residues.